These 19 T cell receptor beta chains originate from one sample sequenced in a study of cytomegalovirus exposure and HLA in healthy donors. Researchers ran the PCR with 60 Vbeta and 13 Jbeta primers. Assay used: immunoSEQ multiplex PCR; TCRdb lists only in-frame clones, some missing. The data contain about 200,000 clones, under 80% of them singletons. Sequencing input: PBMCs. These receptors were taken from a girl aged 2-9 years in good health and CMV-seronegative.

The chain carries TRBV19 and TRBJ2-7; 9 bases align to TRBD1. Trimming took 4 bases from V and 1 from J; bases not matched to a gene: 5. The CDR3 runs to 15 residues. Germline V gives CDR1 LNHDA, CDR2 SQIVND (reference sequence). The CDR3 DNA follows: TGTGCCAGTAGTACAGGACAGGGGATATCCTACGAGCAGTACTTC. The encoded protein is CASSTGQGISYEQYF. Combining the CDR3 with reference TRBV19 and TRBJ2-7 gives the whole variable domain DGGITQSPKYLFRKEGQNVTLSCEQNLNHDAMYWYRQDPGQGLRLIYYSQIVNDFQKGDIAEGYSVSREKKESFPLTVTSAQKNPTAFYLCASSTGQGISYEQYFGPGTRLTVT.

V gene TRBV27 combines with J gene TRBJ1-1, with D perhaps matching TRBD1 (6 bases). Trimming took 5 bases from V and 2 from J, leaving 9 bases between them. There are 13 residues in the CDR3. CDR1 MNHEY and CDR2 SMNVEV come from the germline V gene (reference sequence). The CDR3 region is CASSEQGNTEAFF. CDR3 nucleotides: TGTGCCAGCAGTGAACAGGGAAACACTGAAGCTTTCTTT.

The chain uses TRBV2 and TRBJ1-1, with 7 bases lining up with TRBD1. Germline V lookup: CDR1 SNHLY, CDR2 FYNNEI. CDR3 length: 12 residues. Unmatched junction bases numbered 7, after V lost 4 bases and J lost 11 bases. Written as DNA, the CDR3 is TGTGCCAGCAGTGTACAGGGGCCGTGGGCTTTCTTT. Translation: CASSVQGPWAFF.

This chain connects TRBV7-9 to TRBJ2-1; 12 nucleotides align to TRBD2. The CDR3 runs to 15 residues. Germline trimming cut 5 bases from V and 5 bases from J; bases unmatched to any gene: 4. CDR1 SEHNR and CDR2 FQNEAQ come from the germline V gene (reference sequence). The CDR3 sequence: CASSHGLAGNNEQFF. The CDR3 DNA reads TGTGCCAGCAGCCACGGACTAGCGGGGAACAATGAGCAGTTCTTC.

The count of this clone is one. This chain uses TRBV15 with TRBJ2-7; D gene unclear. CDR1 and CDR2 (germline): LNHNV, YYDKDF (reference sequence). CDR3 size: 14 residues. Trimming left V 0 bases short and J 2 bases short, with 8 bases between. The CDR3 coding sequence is TGTGCCACCAGCAGAGAAACACAAACCTACGAGCAGTACTTC. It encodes CATSRETQTYEQYF.

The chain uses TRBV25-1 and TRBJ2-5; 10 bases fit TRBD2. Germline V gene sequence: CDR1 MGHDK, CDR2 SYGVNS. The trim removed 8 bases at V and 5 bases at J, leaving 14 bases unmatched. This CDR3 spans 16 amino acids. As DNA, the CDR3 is TGTGCCAGCGGGGGAGGGGCTAGCGGGAGATTGGAGACCCAGTACTTC. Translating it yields CASGGGASGRLETQYF.

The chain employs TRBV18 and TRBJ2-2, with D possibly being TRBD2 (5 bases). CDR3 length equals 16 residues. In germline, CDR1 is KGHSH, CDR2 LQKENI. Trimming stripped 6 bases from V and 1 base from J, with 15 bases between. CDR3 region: CASSTTLALNTGELFF. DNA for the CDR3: TGTGCCAGCTCTACCACCCTAGCCTTGAACACCGGGGAGCTGTTTTTT.

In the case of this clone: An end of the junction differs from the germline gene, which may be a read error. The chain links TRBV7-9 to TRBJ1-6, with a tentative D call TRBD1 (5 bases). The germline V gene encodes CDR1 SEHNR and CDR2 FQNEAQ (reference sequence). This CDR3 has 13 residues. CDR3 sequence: CSSSLGLNSPLHF. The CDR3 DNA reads TGTTCCAGCAGCTTGGGACTAAATTCACCCCTCCACTTT.

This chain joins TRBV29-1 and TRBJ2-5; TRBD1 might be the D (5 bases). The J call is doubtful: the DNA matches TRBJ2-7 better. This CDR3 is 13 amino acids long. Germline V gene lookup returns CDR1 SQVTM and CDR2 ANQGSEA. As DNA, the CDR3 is TGCAGCGTTGGGTGGGGCCAGAACTACGAGCAGTACTTC. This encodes CSVGWGQNYEQYF.

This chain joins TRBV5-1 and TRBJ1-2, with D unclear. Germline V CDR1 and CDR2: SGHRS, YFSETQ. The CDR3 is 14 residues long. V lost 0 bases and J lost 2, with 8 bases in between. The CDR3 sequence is CASSLGPQNYGYTF. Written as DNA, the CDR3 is TGCGCCAGCAGCTTGGGCCCACAGAACTATGGCTACACCTTC.

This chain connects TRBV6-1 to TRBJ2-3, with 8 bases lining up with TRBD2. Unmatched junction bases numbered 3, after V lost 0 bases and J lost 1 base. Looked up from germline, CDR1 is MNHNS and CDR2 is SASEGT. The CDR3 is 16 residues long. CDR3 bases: TGTGCCAGCAGTGAAGCGCGGCGGGGGGGCACAGATACGCAGTATTTT. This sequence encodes CASSEARRGGTDTQYF.

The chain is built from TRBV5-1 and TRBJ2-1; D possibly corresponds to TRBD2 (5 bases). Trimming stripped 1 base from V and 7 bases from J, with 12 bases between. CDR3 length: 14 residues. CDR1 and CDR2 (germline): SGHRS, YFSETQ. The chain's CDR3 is CASSLQSGRNEQFF. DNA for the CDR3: TGCGCCAGCAGCTTGCAATCGGGAAGGAATGAGCAGTTCTTC.

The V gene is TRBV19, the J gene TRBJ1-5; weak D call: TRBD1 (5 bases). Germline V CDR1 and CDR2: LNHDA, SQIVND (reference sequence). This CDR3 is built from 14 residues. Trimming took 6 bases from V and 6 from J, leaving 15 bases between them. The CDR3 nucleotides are TGTGCCAGTAGCGGCGGGGGAGCAGTTCAGCCCCAGCATTTT. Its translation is CASSGGGAVQPQHF.

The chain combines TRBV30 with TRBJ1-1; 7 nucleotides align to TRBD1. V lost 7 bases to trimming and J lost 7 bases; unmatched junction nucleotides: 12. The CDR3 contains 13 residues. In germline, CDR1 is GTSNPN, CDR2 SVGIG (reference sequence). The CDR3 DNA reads TGTGCCTTTTGGGACAGCTCTAATATTGAAGCTTTCTTT. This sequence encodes CAFWDSSNIEAFF. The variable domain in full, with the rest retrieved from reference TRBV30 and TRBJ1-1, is SQTIHQWPATLVQPVGSPLSLECTVEGTSNPNLYWYRQAAGRGLQLLFYSVGIGQISSEVPQNLSASRPQDRQFILSSKKLLLSDSGFYLCAFWDSSNIEAFFGQGTRLTVV.

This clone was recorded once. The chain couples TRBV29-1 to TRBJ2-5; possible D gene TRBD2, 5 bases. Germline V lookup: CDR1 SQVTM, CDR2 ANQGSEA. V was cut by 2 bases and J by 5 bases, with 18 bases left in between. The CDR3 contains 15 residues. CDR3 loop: CSVEWRPGVSETQYF. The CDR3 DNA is TGCAGCGTTGAATGGAGGCCGGGCGTATCTGAGACCCAGTACTTC. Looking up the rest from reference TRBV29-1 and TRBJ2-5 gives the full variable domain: SAVISQKPSRDICQRGTSLTIQCQVDSQVTMMFWYRQQPGQSLTLIATANQGSEATYESGFVIDKFPISRPNLTFSTLTVSNMSPEDSSIYLCSVEWRPGVSETQYFGPGTRLLVL.

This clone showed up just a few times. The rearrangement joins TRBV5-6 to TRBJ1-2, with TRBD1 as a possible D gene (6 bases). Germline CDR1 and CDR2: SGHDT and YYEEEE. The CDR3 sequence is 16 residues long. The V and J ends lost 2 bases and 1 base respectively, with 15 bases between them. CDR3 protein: CASSLRDTSFNYGYTF. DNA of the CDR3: TGTGCCAGCAGCTTAAGGGACACCTCCTTTAACTATGGCTACACCTTC.

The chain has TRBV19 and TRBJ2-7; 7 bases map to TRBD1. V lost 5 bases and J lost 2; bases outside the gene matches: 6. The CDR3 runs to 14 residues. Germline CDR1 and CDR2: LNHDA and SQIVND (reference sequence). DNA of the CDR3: TGTGCCAGTAGTGCCGGGACAGTCGCCTACGAGCAGTACTTC. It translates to CASSAGTVAYEQYF.

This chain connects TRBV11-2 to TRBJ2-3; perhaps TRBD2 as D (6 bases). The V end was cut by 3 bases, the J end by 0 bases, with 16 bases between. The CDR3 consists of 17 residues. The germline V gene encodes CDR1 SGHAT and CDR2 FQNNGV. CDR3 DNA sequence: TGTGCCAGCAGCTTTGGCGGCAGCGGGCTTAGCACAGATACGCAGTATTTT. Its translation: CASSFGGSGLSTDTQYF.

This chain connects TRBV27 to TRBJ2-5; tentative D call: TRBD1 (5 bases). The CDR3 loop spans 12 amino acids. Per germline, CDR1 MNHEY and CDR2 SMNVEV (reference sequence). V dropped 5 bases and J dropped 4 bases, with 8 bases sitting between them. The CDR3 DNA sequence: TGTGCCAGCAGTCAAGACAGAGAGACCCAGTACTTC. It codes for CASSQDRETQYF.